This is a list of T cell receptor beta chains from one sample in a study of shared clonotypes between healthy human individuals. TCRdb's table, derived via immunoSEQ multiplex PCR, lists solely in-frame clones and lacks some. The sample shows around 2.1 million clones, more than 85% of them seen only once. Sequencing input: naive CD8+ T cells from PBMCs. These receptors all stem from a man between 18 and 29 years old in good health. Some clones in this sample may be carry-over from other donors' samples. CDR3s include the opening cysteine and the closing phenylalanine or tryptophan.

V gene	J gene	CDR3 protein
TRBV27	TRBJ2-7	CASSLRGTGFYEQYF
TRBV4-3	TRBJ2-7	CASSQASRAETSYEQYF
TRBV7-9	TRBJ2-7	CASSPGSTGGLYEQYF
TRBV11-2	TRBJ2-7	CASSPPKREHHEQYF
TRBV15	TRBJ1-5	CAIVQGRSSHSNQPQHF
TRBV5-4	TRBJ1-2	CASSLGSYIGEGYGYTF
TRBV5-6	TRBJ2-2	CASSTTGVTGELFF
TRBV5-1	TRBJ2-1	CASSLSPPGSYNEQFF
TRBV10-3	TRBJ2-3	CAISDAPPSGSDTQYF
TRBV10-3	TRBJ2-1	CATAGLAGPYNEQFF
TRBV9	TRBJ2-5	CASSVAGAGPPGETQYF
TRBV5-1	TRBJ2-7	CASSLRGTSGRDYEQYF
TRBV5-1	TRBJ2-2	CASSWRYGTGELFF
TRBV15	TRBJ2-3	CATSQVSGARDTQYF
TRBV4-3	TRBJ2-1	CASSQGSGQLNEQFF
TRBV7-2	TRBJ2-3	CASSPFLGAPSTDTQYF
TRBV4-1	TRBJ2-7	CASSNRASGSYEQYF
TRBV19	TRBJ2-7	CASSIAARWDYPYEQYF
TRBV15	TRBJ1-1	CATSGFPFTEAFF
TRBV28	TRBJ1-4	CASSFEATNEKLFF
TRBV5-1	TRBJ2-7	CASSFGNEQYF
TRBV7-2	TRBJ1-2	CASSLDSPVDWEMDGYTF
TRBV7-9	TRBJ2-2	CASSPRTSGNTGELFF
TRBV5-1	TRBJ1-1	CASSFGFF
TRBV27	TRBJ2-7	CASSLPGGGSSYEQYF
TRBV19	TRBJ2-1	CAINEQFF
TRBV6-4	TRBJ2-3	CASSDTSGITDTQYF
TRBV11-2	TRBJ2-1	CASSSPGQGIF
TRBV7-9	TRBJ2-1	CASSLEDLSYNEQFF
TRBV14	TRBJ2-1	CASSFRDRKFF
TRBV27	TRBJ1-2	CASSPQGFSLSFGYTF
TRBV9	TRBJ1-5	CASSVSSGQPQHF
TRBV9	TRBJ2-7	CASSESSDQTYEQYF
TRBV5-6	TRBJ2-1	CASSLSDGEQFF
TRBV5-1	TRBJ2-1	CASSLEQLYNEQFF
TRBV15	TRBJ1-2	CATSRGQDRASYGYTF
TRBV7-9	TRBJ2-3	CASVTGSSTDTQYF
TRBV19	TRBJ1-5	CASSPTRQAFNQPQHF
TRBV2	TRBJ2-1	CASSASGGYNEQFF
TRBV19	TRBJ1-5	CASSIDAGDQPQHF
TRBV27	TRBJ2-7	CASSRGTSGYEQYF
TRBV9	TRBJ2-7	CASSVDLALVGEQYF
TRBV4-3	TRBJ2-2	CASSPILTELNTGELFF
TRBV6-5	TRBJ2-7	CASSYRSGEQYF
TRBV27	TRBJ2-5	CASSLTLKETQYF